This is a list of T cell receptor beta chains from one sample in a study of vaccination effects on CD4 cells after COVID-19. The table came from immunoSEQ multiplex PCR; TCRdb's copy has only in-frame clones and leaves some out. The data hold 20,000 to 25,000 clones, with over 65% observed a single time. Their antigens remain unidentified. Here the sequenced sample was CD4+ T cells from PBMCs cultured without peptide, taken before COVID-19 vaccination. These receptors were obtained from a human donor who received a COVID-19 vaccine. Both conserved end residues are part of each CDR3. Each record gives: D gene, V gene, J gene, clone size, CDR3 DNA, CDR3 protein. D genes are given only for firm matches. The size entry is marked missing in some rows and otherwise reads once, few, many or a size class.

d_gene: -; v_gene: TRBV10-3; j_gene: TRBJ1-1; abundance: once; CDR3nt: TGTGCCATCACTGACCGGGGGCGAAACACTGAAGCTTTCTTT; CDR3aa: CAITDRGRNTEAFF
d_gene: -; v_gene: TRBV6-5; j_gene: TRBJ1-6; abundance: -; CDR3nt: TGTGCCAGCAGTTACTCGGCTCAGGGGCTTAATTCACCCCTCCACTTT; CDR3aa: CASSYSAQGLNSPLHF
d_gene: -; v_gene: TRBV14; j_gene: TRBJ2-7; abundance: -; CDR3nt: TGTGCCAGCAGCCGGACATTCCCCTACGAGCAGTACTTC; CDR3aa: CASSRTFPYEQYF
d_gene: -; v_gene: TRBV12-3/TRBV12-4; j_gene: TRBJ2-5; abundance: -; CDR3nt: TGTGCCAGCATGCAGGGGCGAGGAGAGACCCAGTACTTC; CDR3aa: CASMQGRGETQYF
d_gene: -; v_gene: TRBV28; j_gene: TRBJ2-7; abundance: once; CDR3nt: TGTGCCAGCAGTTTAAGGTCGCCCGGCGAGCAGTACTTC; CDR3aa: CASSLRSPGEQYF
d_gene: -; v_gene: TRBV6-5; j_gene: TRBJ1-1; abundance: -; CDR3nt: TGTGCCAGCAGTTATGCGGGACGGAACACTGAAGCTTTCTTT; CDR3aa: CASSYAGRNTEAFF
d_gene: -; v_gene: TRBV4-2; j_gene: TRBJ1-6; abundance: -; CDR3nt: TGTGCCAGCAGCCAAGTCGGGTACTCTAGTGGTAATTCACCCCTCCACTTT; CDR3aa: CASSQVGYSSGNSPLHF
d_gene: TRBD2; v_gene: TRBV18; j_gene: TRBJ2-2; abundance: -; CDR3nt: TGTGCCAGCTCACCGCGGACTAGCGGGAGTGGCGGGGAGCTGTTTTTT; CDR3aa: CASSPRTSGSGGELFF
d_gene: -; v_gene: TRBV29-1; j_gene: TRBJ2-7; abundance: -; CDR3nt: TGCAGCGTTGCGGGGTTAGCAGAGACCTACGAGCAGTACTTC; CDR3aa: CSVAGLAETYEQYF
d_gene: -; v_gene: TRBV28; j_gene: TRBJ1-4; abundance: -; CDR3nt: TGTGCCAGCAGTTTGCCCACGTCCTCCGGGGGAAAACTGTTTTTT; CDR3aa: CASSLPTSSGGKLFF
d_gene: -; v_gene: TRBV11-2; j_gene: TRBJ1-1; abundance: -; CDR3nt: TGTGCCAGCAGCCCGGGGACAACGAACACTGAAGCTTTCTTT; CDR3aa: CASSPGTTNTEAFF
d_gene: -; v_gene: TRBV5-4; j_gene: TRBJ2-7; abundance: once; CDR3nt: TGTGCCAGCAGACCCGGGGACCCCCCCTACGAGCAGTACTTC; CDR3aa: CASRPGDPPYEQYF
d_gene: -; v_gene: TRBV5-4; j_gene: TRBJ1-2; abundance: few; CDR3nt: TGTGCCAGCAGCCCGGGATGGGGGAGTGGAGGCTACACCTTC; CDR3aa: CASSPGWGSGGYTF
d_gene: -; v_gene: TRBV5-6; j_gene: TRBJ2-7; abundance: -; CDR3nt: TGTGCCAGCAGCTCCCGGGGGTCTGGCTCCTACGAGCAGTACTTC; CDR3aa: CASSSRGSGSYEQYF
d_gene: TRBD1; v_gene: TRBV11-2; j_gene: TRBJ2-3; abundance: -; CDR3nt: TGTGCCAGCAGCTCGCAGGGGGTAAGCACAGATACGCAGTATTTT; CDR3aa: CASSSQGVSTDTQYF
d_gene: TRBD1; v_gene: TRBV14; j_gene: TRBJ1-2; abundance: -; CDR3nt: TGTGCCAGCAGCCATCTCGGACAGGGCCTTAACTATGGCTACACCTTC; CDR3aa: CASSHLGQGLNYGYTF
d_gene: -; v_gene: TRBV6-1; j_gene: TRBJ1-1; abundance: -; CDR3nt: TGTGCCAGCAGTGAAGGAGGAGTAAACACTGAAGCTTTCTTT; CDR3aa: CASSEGGVNTEAFF